What follows are 9 T cell receptor beta chains derived from one specimen sequenced in a study of T cells in Graves' hyperthyroidism and ophthalmopathy. Amplification yielded TCR beta CDR3 regions, with RNA transcripts as the source. Researchers ran a first-round RT-PCR on the TCR CDR3 using the HTBI primer set. From the multiplex PCR reads, TCRdb called clonotypes with MiXCR, one entry per CDR3 protein. This table holds some 620,000 distinct CDR3 sequences, roughly 16% found once. Sequenced: blood. These receptors originate from a woman in her twenties or thirties with Graves' hyperthyroidism.

The chain joins TRBV9 to TRBJ2-3; no reliable D call. Germline V CDR1 and CDR2: SGDLS, YYNGEE. V shed 3 bases and J shed 0 bases, with 26 bases lying between them. The CDR3 length is 20 residues. The CDR3 is CASSAKAPRYLSASTDTQYF. CDR3 DNA: TGTGCCAGCAGCGCAAAGGCCCCCCGTTACCTAAGCGCTAGCACAGATACGCAGTATTTT.

This clonotype has at least ten counts. The chain carries TRBV18 and TRBJ2-1, with 8 bases that match TRBD1. V was pared by 3 bases and J by 5 bases, with 9 bases of the junction left unmatched. The CDR3 is made up of 16 amino acids. Germline CDR1 and CDR2: KGHSH and LQKENI. In DNA, the CDR3 is TGTGCCAGCTCACCTTGGACAGGGAGCCTAAACAATGAGCAGTTCTTC. As protein: CASSPWTGSLNNEQFF.

Regarding this clonotype: One end of the junction fails to match germline, which may point to a read error. The chain couples TRBV7-2 to TRBJ1-5, with TRBD1 as a possible D gene (6 bases). CDR3 size: 15 residues. Germline V CDR1 and CDR2: SGHTA, FQGNSA. CDR3 region: CACSNRVGGNQPQHF. DNA of the CDR3: TGTGCCTGCAGCAACAGGGTCGGGGGCAATCAGCCCCAGCATTTT.

The chain joins TRBV5-4 to TRBJ2-1; 10 bases line up with TRBD2. Germline CDR1 reads SGHNT; CDR2 reads YYREEE (reference sequence). The CDR3 is 16 residues long. J gave up 7 bases and V 3 bases, and 10 bases lay outside the gene matches. This CDR3 reads CASSSGNPSGRNEQFF. CDR3 DNA: TGTGCCAGCAGCTCCGGCAATCCTAGCGGGAGAAATGAGCAGTTCTTC.

The chain combines TRBV7-2 with TRBJ2-7; 10 bases map to TRBD2. CDR1 is SGHTA and CDR2 is FQGNSA in the germline V gene. The junction had 4 bases not matched to a gene; V was cut back by 2 bases and J by 0 bases. The CDR3 runs to 16 residues. The CDR3 DNA follows: TGTGCCAGCAGCTTATCAGCGGGAGGGAGCTCCTACGAGCAGTACTTC. Its translation is CASSLSAGGSSYEQYF.

The CDR3 DNA is TGTGCCAGCAGCCAAGCGGGGGCAGGAGCGAGCTACGAGCAGTACTTC. This codes for CASSQAGAGASYEQYF. The genes are TRBV4-2 and TRBJ2-7; D tentatively reads TRBD1 or TRBD2 (6 bases each). This CDR3 contains 16 residues. Per germline, CDR1 LGHNA and CDR2 YNFKEQ. With 1 base removed from V and 3 bases from J, the gap between germline ends came to 16 bases.

CDR3 coding DNA: TGCGCCAGCAGCCAAAACGCACAGGGCATTACAGATACGCAGTATTTT. Encoded protein: CASSQNAQGITDTQYF. The genes are TRBV4-1 and TRBJ2-3, with D possibly matching TRBD1 (6 bases). The CDR3 is 16 amino acids. With 2 bases removed from V and 3 bases from J, the gap between germline ends came to 15 bases. CDR1 and CDR2 (germline): MGHRA, YSYEKL.

A remark on this clonotype: A single base separates this from a much larger clone, so it may be a read error. V is TRBV2 and J is TRBJ1-5; D is unresolved. Per the germline V gene, CDR1 is SNHLY and CDR2 is FYNNEI. The CDR3 has 12 amino acids. CDR3 in amino acids: CASSAGDQPRHF. CDR3 DNA: TGTGCCAGCAGCGCCGGGGATCAGCCCCGGCATTTT.

The chain carries TRBV3-1 and TRBJ2-5; tentative D call: TRBD1 (5 bases). Trimming stripped 0 bases from V and 12 bases from J, with 14 bases between. Germline CDR1 and CDR2: LGHDT and YNNKEL (reference sequence). The CDR3 is 13 residues long. The DNA of the CDR3 is TGTGCCAGCAGCCAAGAACCCGCTCTGACAGAGTACTTC. It encodes CASSQEPALTEYF.